This T cell receptor beta chain was recovered during a study of OX40 agonist ivuxolimab in advanced cancers. As for the study more broadly: The costimulatory receptor OX40 (CD134) was targeted by ivuxolimab, a fully human IgG2 agonistic monoclonal antibody. Intravenous ivuxolimab was administered to patients every 2 weeks at six dose levels: 0.01, 0.1, 0.3, 1.5, 3 and 10 mg/kg. Of the roughly 51 dose-escalation patients, hepatocellular carcinoma was present in approximately 20, melanoma in roughly 15, renal cell carcinoma in 9 and head and neck cancer in 9. A male proportion of around 83% and a mean age of approximately 58 years, ranging from 23 to 79, were recorded for the dose-escalation cohort. Patients were allowed to have had prior anti-PD-1, anti-PD-L1 or anti-CTLA-4 therapy, and approximately 40% of the dose-escalation patients had been treated with checkpoint inhibitors. Partial responses were achieved by three dose-escalation patients, of whom one had hepatocellular carcinoma and two had cutaneous melanoma. Peripheral TCRbeta sequencing aimed to test whether ivuxolimab altered TCR sequence diversity and caused clonal T-cell expansion. The paper reports the monotherapy dose-escalation portion (N = 52 patients) of the phase I ivuxolimab trial.

To sequence the TCRbeta CDR3 region, genomic DNA was isolated from the sorted cells. TCRbeta CDR3 regions were sequenced using the immunoSEQ Assay. TCRdb limited this immuneACCESS table to in-frame rearrangements with V and J called. A share of clones is missing; checked studies link under half to unresolved V genes, and the rest is unexplained. The sample contains tens of thousands of clones, roughly 94% of them found a single time. The ten largest account for 15% to 19% of the sample. As encoded in the germline V gene (reference sequence), CDR1 is SGHKS while CDR2 is YYEKEE. Deletion took 4 bases off V and 5 bases off J, with a span of 12 bases between the germline ends. The CDR3 numbers 13 residues from cysteine through phenylalanine. CDR3 DNA is the only sequence kept; it has 39 bases, read in frame from the first base. Beyond this particular receptor, the publication reports: At doses of 0.1 to 3.0 mg/kg, clonal expansion of both CD4+ and CD8+ blood T cells was observed from baseline to week 6. Low levels of normalized T-cell clonal expansion were also seen in some patients who did not respond. After ivuxolimab, CD8+ T cells had more expanded clones than CD4+ T cells on average. In partial responders in the 0.1-3.0 mg/kg groups, normalized peripheral clonal expansion was found to be among the lowest, especially among CD8+ T cells. The antigen specificity of the peripheral T cells that underwent clonal expansion was not determined.

Patients with autoimmune disease history or receiving systemic immunosuppression were excluded from the trial. In every dose cohort, peripheral blood was drawn for TCR sequencing at baseline, cycle 4 day 1, and cycle 7 day 1. Samples were obtained from an open-label, multicenter, first-in-human phase I dose-escalation trial of ivuxolimab. Adults with locally advanced or metastatic head and neck squamous cell, hepatocellular, melanoma or renal cell carcinoma were enrolled in the trial. Before TCR sequencing, CD4+ T cells and CD8+ T cells from peripheral blood were sorted into separate populations. Remarks on this clone: Its antigen remains undetermined. No base qualities exist here, and no much larger clone lies one base off it.

The sequence was obtained from an adult with an advanced solid tumor such as melanoma, head and neck, liver or kidney cancer. This sequence uses TRBV5-5 and TRBJ1-2; the D gene is unclear. The source was CD4+ or CD8+ T cells sorted from blood, collected in a trial of the OX40 agonist ivuxolimab. Here the CDR3 is given as CASSPVDKYGYTF. The sequenced DNA is TGTGCCAGCAGCCCCGTAGACAAGTATGGCTACACCTTC.